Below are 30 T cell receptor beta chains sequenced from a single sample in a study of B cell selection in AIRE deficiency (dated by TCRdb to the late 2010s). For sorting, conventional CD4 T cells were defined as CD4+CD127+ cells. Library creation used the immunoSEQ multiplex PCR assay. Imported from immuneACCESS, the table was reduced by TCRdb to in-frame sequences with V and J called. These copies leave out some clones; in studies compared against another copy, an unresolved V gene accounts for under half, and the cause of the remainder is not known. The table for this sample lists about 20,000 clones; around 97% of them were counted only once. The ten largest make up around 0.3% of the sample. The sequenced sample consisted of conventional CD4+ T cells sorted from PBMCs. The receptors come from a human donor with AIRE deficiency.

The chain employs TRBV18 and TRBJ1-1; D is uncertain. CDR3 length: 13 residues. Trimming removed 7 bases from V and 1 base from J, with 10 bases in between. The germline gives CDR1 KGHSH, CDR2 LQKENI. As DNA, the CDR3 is TGTGCCAGCTTGAATCCGAGGAACACTGAAGCTTTCTTT. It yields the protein CASLNPRNTEAFF.

In DNA, the CDR3 is TGTGCCAGCTCACCACCGTTAGGGATCGCTGAAGCTTTCTTT. This sequence encodes CASSPPLGIAEAFF. The V gene is TRBV18, the J gene TRBJ1-1; no clear D. The CDR3 length is 14 residues. The V gene's germline CDR1 is KGHSH and CDR2 LQKENI. V was cut by 0 bases and J by 6 bases, with 11 bases left in between.

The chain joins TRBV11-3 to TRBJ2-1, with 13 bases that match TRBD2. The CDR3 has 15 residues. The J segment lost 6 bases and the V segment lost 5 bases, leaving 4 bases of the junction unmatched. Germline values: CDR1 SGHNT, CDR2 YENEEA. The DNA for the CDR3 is TGTGCCAGCAGCGAACTAGCGGGAGGGCGCAATGAGCAGTTCTTC. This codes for CASSELAGGRNEQFF. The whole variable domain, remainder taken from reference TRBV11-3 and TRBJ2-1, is EAGVVQSPRYKIIEKKQPVAFWCNPISGHNTLYWYLQNLGQGPELLIRYENEEAVDDSQLPKDRFSAERLKGVDSTLKIQPAELGDSAVYLCASSELAGGRNEQFFGPGTRLTVL.

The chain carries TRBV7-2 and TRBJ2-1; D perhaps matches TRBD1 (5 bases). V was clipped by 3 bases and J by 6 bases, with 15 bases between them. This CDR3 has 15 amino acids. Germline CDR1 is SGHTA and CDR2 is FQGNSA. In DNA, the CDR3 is TGTGCCAGCAGCTTCCGCCAGGGCGGTAGCAATGAGCAGTTCTTC. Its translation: CASSFRQGGSNEQFF.

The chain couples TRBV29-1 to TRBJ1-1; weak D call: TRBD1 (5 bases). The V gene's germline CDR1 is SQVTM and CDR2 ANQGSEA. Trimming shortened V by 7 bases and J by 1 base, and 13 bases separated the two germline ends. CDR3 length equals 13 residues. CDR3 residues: CSAGQRGNTEAFF. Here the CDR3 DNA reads TGCAGCGCCGGACAAAGGGGGAACACTGAAGCTTTCTTT. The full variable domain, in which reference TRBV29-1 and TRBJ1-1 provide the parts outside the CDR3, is SAVISQKPSRDICQRGTSLTIQCQVDSQVTMMFWYRQQPGQSLTLIATANQGSEATYESGFVIDKFPISRPNLTFSTLTVSNMSPEDSSIYLCSAGQRGNTEAFFGQGTRLTVV.

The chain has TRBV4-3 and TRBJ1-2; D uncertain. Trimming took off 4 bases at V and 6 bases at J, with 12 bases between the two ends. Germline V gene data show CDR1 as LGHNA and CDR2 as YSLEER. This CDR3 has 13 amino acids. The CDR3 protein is CASSLRELDGYTF. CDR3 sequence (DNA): TGCGCCAGCAGCCTACGGGAGTTGGATGGCTACACCTTC.

The CDR3 is CASRTAGNTIYF. The CDR3 DNA follows: TGTGCCAGTCGGACAGCTGGAAACACCATATATTTT. The J gene is TRBJ1-3, the V gene TRBV25-1; D possibly corresponds to TRBD1 (6 bases). Germline lookup yields CDR1 MGHDK and CDR2 SYGVNS. The V end lost 9 bases, the J end lost 2 bases, and 8 bases lay between the germline ends. CDR3 size: 12 residues. Together with reference TRBV25-1 and TRBJ1-3, the CDR3 gives the full variable domain: EADIYQTPRYLVIGTGKKITLECSQTMGHDKMYWYQQDPGMELHLIHYSYGVNSTEKGDLSSESTVSRIRTEHFPLTLESARPSHTSQYLCASRTAGNTIYFGEGSWLTVV.

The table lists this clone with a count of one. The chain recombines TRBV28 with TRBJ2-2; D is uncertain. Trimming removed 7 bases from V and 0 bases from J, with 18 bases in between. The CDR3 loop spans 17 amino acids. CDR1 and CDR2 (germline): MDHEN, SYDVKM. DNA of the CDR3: TGTGCCAGCACCCTCAGAAAGAAGTTCGCGAACACCGGGGAGCTGTTTTTT. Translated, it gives CASTLRKKFANTGELFF. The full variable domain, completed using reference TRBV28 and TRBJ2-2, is DVKVTQSSRYLVKRTGEKVFLECVQDMDHENMFWYRQDPGLGLRLIYFSYDVKMKEKGDIPEGYSVSREKKERFSLILESASTNQTSMYLCASTLRKKFANTGELFFGEGSRLTVL.

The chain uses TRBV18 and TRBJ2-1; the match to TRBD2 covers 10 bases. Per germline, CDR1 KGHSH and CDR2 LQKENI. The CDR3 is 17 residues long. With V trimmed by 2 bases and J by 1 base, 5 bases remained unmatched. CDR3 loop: CASSPSRTSGSYNEQFF. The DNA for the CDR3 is TGTGCCAGCTCACCATCTCGGACTAGCGGATCCTACAATGAGCAGTTCTTC.

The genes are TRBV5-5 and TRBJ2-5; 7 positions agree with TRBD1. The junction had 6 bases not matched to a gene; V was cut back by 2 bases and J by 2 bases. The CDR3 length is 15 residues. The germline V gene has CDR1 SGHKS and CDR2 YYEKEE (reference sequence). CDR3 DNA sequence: TGTGCCAGCAGCTTATGGCCGGGACAGCAAGAGACCCAGTACTTC. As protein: CASSLWPGQQETQYF.

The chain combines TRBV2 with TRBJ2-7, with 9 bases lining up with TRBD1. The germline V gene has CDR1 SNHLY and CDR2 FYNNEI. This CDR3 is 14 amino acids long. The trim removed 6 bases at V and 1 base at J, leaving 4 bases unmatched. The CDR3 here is CASRTGTGSYEQYF. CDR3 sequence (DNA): TGTGCCAGCAGAACCGGGACAGGGTCCTACGAGCAGTACTTC.

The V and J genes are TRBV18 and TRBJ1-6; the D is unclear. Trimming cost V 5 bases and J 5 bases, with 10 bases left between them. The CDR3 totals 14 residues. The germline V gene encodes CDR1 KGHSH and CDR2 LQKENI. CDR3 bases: TGTGCCAGCTCAAGGGCTTCGGATAATTCACCCCTCCACTTT. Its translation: CASSRASDNSPLHF.

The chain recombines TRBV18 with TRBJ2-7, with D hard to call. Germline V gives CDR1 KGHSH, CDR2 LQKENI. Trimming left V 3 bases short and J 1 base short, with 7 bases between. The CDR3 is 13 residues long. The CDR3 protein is CASSPPGSYEQYF. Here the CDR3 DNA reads TGTGCCAGCTCACCGCCGGGTTCCTACGAGCAGTACTTC.

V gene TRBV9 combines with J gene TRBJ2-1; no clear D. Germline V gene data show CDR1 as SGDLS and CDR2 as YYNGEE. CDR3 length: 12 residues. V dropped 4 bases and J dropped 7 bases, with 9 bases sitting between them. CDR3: CASSLPKNEQFF. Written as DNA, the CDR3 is TGTGCCAGCAGCCTTCCCAAGAATGAGCAGTTCTTC.

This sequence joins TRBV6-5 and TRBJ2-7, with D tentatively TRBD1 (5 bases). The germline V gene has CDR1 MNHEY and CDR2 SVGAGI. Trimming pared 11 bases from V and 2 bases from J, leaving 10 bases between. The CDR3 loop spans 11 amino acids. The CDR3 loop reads CACQGPYEQYF. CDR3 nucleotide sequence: TGTGCCTGCCAGGGCCCCTACGAGCAGTACTTC.

The CDR3 nucleotides are TGTGCCAGCAGTGAAGGGGCCAAAAACATTCAGTACTTC. It translates to CASSEGAKNIQYF. V usage is TRBV6-1 and J usage is TRBJ2-4; no firm D call. This CDR3 spans 13 amino acids. V dropped 1 base and J dropped 1 base, with 2 bases sitting between them. CDR1 and CDR2 from the germline V gene are MNHNS and SASEGT.

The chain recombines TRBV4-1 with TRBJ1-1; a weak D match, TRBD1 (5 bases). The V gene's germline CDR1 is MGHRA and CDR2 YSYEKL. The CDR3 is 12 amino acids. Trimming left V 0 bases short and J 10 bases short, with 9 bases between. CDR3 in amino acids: CASSQDGRVAFF. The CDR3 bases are TGCGCCAGCAGCCAAGATGGCAGGGTAGCTTTCTTT.

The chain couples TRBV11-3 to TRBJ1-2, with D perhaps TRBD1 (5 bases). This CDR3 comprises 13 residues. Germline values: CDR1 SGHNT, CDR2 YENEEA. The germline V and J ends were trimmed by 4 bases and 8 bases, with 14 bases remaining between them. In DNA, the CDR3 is TGTGCCAGCAGCTCTAGGTGGGGGGACGGCTACACCTTC. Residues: CASSSRWGDGYTF.

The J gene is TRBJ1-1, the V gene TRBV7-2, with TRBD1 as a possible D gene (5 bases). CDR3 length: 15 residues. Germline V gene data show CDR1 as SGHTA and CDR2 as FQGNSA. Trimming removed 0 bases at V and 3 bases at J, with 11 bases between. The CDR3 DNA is TGTGCCAGCAGCTTAGCGCCAGGGTTTTACACTGAAGCTTTCTTT. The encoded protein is CASSLAPGFYTEAFF. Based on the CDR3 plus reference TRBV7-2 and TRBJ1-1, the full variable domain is GAGVSQSPSNKVTEKGKDVELRCDPISGHTALYWYRQSLGQGLEFLIYFQGNSAPDKSGLPSDRFSAERTGGSVSTLTIQRTQQEDSAVYLCASSLAPGFYTEAFFGQGTRLTVV.

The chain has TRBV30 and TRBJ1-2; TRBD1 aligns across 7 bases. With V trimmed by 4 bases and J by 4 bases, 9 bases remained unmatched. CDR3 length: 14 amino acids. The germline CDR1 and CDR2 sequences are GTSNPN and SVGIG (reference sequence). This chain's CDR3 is CAWKSQGVAYGYTF. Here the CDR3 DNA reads TGTGCCTGGAAATCCCAGGGGGTTGCCTATGGCTACACCTTC.

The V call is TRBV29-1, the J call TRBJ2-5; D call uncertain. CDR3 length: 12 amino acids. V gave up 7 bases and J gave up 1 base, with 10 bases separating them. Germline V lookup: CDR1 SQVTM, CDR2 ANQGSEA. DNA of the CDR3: TGCAGCGCGATAACAGCCCAAGAGACCCAGTACTTC. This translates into CSAITAQETQYF.

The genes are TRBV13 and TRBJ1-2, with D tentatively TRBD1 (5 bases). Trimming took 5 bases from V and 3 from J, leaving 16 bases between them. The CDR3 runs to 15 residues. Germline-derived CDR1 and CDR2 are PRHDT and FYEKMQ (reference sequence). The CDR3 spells CASSQRGRPYYGYTF. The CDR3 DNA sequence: TGTGCCAGCAGCCAGCGGGGCAGACCGTACTATGGCTACACCTTC.

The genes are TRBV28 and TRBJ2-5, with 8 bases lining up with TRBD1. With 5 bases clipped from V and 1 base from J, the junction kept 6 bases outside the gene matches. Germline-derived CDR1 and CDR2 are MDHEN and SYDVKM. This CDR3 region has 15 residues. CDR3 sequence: CASSTRTGSQETQYF. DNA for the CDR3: TGTGCCAGCAGTACCCGGACAGGGTCCCAAGAGACCCAGTACTTC.

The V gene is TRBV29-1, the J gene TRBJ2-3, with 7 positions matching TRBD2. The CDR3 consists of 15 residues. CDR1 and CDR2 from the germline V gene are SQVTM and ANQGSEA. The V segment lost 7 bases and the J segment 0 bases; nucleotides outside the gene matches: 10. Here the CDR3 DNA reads TGCAGCGGGAGGGACTACTTAGCGAGCACAGATACGCAGTATTTT. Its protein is CSGRDYLASTDTQYF.

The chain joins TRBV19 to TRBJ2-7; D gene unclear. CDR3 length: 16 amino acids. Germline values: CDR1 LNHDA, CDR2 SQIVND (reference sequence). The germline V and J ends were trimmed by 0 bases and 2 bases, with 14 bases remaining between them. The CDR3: CASSIDPLVCAYEQYF. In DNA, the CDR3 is TGTGCCAGTAGTATAGATCCCCTAGTCTGTGCCTACGAGCAGTACTTC.

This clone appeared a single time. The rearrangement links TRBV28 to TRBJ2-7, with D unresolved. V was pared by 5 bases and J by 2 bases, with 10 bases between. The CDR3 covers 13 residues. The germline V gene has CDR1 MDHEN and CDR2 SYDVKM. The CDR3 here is CASSPGGPYEQYF. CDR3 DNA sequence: TGTGCCAGCAGTCCCGGCGGTCCCTACGAGCAGTACTTC.

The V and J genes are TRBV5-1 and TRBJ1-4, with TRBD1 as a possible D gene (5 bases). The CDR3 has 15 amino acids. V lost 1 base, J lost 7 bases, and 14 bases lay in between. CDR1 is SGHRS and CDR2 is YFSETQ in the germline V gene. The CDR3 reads CASSLLAGSGEKLFF. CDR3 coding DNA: TGCGCCAGCAGCTTGTTGGCAGGGTCGGGTGAAAAACTGTTTTTT.

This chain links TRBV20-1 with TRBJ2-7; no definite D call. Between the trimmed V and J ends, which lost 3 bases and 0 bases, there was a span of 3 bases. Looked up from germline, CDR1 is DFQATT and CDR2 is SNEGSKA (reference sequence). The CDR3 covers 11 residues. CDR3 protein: CSASYSYEQYF. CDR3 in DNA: TGCAGTGCTAGTTACTCCTACGAGCAGTACTTC.

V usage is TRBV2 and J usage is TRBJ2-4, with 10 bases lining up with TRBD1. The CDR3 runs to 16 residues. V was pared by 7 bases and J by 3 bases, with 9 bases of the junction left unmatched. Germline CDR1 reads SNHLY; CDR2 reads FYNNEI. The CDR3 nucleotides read TGTGCCAGCATGGACAGGGGGGCCAAAGTCAAAAACATTCAGTACTTC. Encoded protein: CASMDRGAKVKNIQYF.

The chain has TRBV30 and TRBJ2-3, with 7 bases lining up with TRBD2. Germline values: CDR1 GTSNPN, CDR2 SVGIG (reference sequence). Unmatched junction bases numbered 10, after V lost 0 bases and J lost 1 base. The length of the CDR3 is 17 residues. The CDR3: CAWSVLSGGWGTDTQYF. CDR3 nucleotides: TGTGCCTGGAGTGTACTCTCGGGGGGTTGGGGCACAGATACGCAGTATTTT.